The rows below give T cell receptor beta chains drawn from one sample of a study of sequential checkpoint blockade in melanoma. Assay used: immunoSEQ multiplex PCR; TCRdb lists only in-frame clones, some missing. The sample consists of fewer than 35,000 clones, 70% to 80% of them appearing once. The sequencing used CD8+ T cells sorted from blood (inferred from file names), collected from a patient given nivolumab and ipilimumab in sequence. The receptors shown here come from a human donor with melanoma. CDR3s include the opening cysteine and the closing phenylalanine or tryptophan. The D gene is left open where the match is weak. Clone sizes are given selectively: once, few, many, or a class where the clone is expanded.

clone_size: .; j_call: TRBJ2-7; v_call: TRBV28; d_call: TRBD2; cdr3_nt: TGTGCCAGCAGTTTACCACTAGCGGGAGGGCGGGAGCAGTACTTC; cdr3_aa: CASSLPLAGGREQYF
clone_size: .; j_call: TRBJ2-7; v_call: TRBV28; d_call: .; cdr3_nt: TGTGCCAGCAACCCTCAGGGATCCTACGAGCAGTACTTC; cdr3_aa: CASNPQGSYEQYF
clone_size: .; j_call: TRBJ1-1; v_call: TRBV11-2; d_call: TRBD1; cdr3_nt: TGTGCCAGCAGCGCAGGACAGGGGATCGCTGAAGCTTTCTTT; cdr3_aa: CASSAGQGIAEAFF
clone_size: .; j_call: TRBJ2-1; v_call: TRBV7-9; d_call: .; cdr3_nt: TGTGCCAGCAGCTTGGAGAGCGTGCACGACGAGCAGTTCTTC; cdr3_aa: CASSLESVHDEQFF
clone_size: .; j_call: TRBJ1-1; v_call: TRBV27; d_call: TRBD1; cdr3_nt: TGTGCCAGCAGTTTACCAGGGGGCAGTGAAGCTTTCTTT; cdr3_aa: CASSLPGGSEAFF
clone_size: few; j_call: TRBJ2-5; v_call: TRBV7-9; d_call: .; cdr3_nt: TGTGCCAGCAGCTCCTCAGGGACTTGGGGAGAGACCCAGTACTTC; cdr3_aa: CASSSSGTWGETQYF
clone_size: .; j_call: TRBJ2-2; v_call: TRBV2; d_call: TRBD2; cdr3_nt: TGTGCCAGCAGTGTATTAGCGGGGGAAACCGGGGAGCTGTTTTTT; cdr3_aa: CASSVLAGETGELFF
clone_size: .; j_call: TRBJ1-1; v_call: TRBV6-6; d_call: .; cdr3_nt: TGTGCCATCAGGGAGGTTGGCACTGAAGCTTTCTTT; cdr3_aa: CAIREVGTEAFF
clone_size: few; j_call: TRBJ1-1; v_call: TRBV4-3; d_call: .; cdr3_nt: TGCGCCAGCAGCCAAGAGGAGGGCGCTGAAGCTTTCTTT; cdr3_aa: CASSQEEGAEAFF
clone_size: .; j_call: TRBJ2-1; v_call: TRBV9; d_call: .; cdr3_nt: TGTGCCAGCAGCGTAGTCGGGGAGTGGGAGGACAATGAGCAGTTCTTC; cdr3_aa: CASSVVGEWEDNEQFF